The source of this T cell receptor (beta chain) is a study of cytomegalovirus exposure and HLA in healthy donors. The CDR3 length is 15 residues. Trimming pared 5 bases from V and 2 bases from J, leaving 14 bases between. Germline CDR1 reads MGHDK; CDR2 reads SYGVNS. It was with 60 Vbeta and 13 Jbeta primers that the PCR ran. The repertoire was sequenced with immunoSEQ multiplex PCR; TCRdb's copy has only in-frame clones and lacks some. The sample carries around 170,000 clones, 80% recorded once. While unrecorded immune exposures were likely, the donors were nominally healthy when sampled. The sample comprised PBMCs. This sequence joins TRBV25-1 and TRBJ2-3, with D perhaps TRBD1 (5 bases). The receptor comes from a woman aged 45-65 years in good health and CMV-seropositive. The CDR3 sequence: CASSRQGIITDTQYF. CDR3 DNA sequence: TGTGCCAGCAGTCGTCAGGGTATTATCACAGATACGCAGTATTTT.